The rows below give T cell receptor beta chains drawn from one sample of a study of shared clonotypes between healthy human individuals. Clones were sequenced by immunoSEQ multiplex PCR, and TCRdb holds only the in-frame ones, with some missing. Of some 700,000 clones in the sample, about 90% were seen once. Input material: memory CD8+ T cells from PBMCs. All receptors come from a man aged 18 to 29 in good health. Some clones in this sample may be carry-over from other donors' samples. Both conserved end residues are part of each CDR3. D genes are given only for firm matches. Expanded clones get a size class; other rows say once, few or many, or leave the size out.

j_call	d_call	v_call	clone_size	cdr3_aa	cdr3_nt
TRBJ1-1	NA	TRBV28	NA	CASSLKPPYAMNTEAFF	TGTGCCAGCAGTTTAAAGCCCCCCTATGCTATGAACACTGAAGCTTTCTTT
TRBJ1-4	NA	TRBV28	NA	CASSLWGNEKLFF	TGTGCCAGCAGTTTATGGGGTAATGAAAAACTGTTTTTT
TRBJ2-1	NA	TRBV9	NA	CASSVGQSSYNEQFF	TGTGCCAGCAGCGTGGGACAAAGCTCCTACAATGAGCAGTTCTTC
TRBJ2-4	NA	TRBV15	NA	CATSRGGGQADIQYF	TGTGCCACCAGCAGAGGGGGGGGACAGGCGGACATTCAGTACTTC
TRBJ2-2	NA	TRBV4-3	NA	CASTPGSAGYTGELFF	TGCGCCAGCACCCCCGGTTCCGCAGGCTACACCGGGGAGCTGTTTTTT
TRBJ1-3	NA	TRBV6-6	NA	CASSYSGGGRNTIYF	TGTGCCAGCAGTTACTCGGGGGGGGGCCGAAACACCATATATTTT
TRBJ2-2	NA	TRBV27	NA	CASSLIPVIANTGELFF	TGTGCCAGCAGTTTAATCCCCGTCATCGCGAACACCGGGGAGCTGTTTTTT
TRBJ2-2	NA	TRBV15	NA	CATSRESLRRGYTGELFF	TGTGCCACCAGCAGAGAGAGCCTACGGAGGGGTTACACCGGGGAGCTGTTTTTT
TRBJ1-1	NA	TRBV5-3	NA	CARSLRFGRIMNTEAFF	TGTGCCAGAAGCTTGAGGTTTGGACGGATCATGAACACTGAAGCTTTCTTT
TRBJ2-5	NA	TRBV30	NA	CAWSVLSIRVQETQYF	TGTGCCTGGAGTGTACTCAGCATACGCGTCCAAGAGACCCAGTACTTC
TRBJ2-5	NA	TRBV18	NA	CASSPTESFQETQYF	TGTGCCAGCTCACCAACGGAGAGTTTCCAAGAGACCCAGTACTTC
TRBJ2-7	NA	TRBV5-6	NA	CASSLDGSYEQYF	TGTGCCAGCAGCTTGGACGGGTCCTACGAGCAGTACTTC
TRBJ2-2	NA	TRBV2	NA	CASSEATGSFTGELFF	TGTGCCAGCAGTGAAGCGACCGGGAGCTTCACCGGGGAGCTGTTTTTT
TRBJ2-1	TRBD2	TRBV15	NA	CATSRDRLAAYNEQFF	TGTGCCACCAGCAGAGACCGACTAGCGGCTTACAATGAGCAGTTCTTC
TRBJ1-1	NA	TRBV9	NA	CASTLVRETNTEAFF	TGTGCCAGCACGCTGGTAAGGGAAACGAACACTGAAGCTTTCTTT
TRBJ1-2	TRBD1	TRBV11-2	NA	CASSSREGALANYGYTF	TGTGCCAGCAGCTCACGGGAGGGGGCCTTAGCTAACTATGGCTACACCTTC
TRBJ2-3	TRBD2	TRBV30	NA	CAWDLAGGPDTQYF	TGTGCCTGGGACCTAGCGGGAGGGCCGGATACGCAGTATTTT
TRBJ1-5	NA	TRBV28	once	CASSLGELSNQPQHF	TGTGCCAGCAGTCTGGGAGAACTGAGTAATCAGCCCCAGCATTTT
TRBJ2-5	NA	TRBV21-1	NA	CASSKATSGRSTSGRPETQYF	TGTGCCAGCAGCAAAGCCACCTCGGGGCGCTCTACTAGCGGGAGGCCCGAGACCCAGTACTTC
TRBJ2-3	NA	TRBV27	NA	CASSLFSADTQYF	TGTGCCAGCAGTTTATTCAGCGCAGATACGCAGTATTTT
TRBJ2-7	NA	TRBV9	NA	CASSSPAYEQYF	TGTGCCAGCAGCTCGCCGGCCTACGAGCAGTACTTC
TRBJ2-7	NA	TRBV4-2	NA	CASSHGSSQGSYEQYF	TGTGCCAGCAGCCACGGCTCATCGCAGGGGTCATACGAGCAGTACTTC
TRBJ1-2	TRBD1	TRBV28	NA	CASSFFRDRGYSYGYTF	TGTGCCAGCAGTTTTTTCCGGGACAGGGGGTACAGCTATGGCTACACCTTC
TRBJ2-3	NA	TRBV28	NA	CASSRLADTQYF	TGTGCCAGCTCCCGGCTGGCAGATACGCAGTATTTT
TRBJ1-6	TRBD1	TRBV27	NA	CASSRRDRGSPLHF	TGTGCCAGCAGTCGTAGGGACAGGGGGTCACCCCTCCACTTT
TRBJ1-1	TRBD1	TRBV4-2	NA	CASSLSHTGGSTEAFF	TGTGCCAGCAGCCTTTCCCACACAGGGGGGAGTACTGAAGCTTTCTTT
TRBJ2-2	TRBD1	TRBV27	NA	CASSLSVRTGNTGELFF	TGTGCCAGCAGTTTATCAGTGAGGACAGGGAACACCGGGGAGCTGTTTTTT
TRBJ1-1	NA	TRBV7-6	NA	CASSFSNRAPEAFF	TGTGCCAGCAGCTTCAGTAACAGGGCGCCTGAAGCTTTCTTT
TRBJ2-5	NA	TRBV28	NA	CASSSRLVGETQYF	TGTGCCAGCAGTTCGAGGCTAGTAGGGGAGACCCAGTACTTC
TRBJ1-3	NA	TRBV4-2	NA	CASSQIGQGVSTIYF	TGTGCCAGCAGCCAGATCGGTCAGGGCGTCTCCACCATATATTTT
TRBJ2-7	NA	TRBV7-9	NA	CASSLFRGSERDYEQYF	TGTGCCAGCAGCTTGTTCCGCGGTAGCGAGAGGGACTACGAGCAGTACTTC
TRBJ2-7	TRBD2	TRBV10-3	NA	CAISPGTSVREQYF	TGTGCCATCAGTCCCGGGACTAGCGTCCGGGAGCAGTACTTC
TRBJ2-3	NA	TRBV9	NA	CASSAGAGTDTQYF	TGTGCCAGCAGCGCAGGGGCCGGCACAGATACGCAGTATTTT
TRBJ2-7	TRBD1	TRBV7-9	NA	CASSSTDRGSSYEQYF	TGTGCCAGCAGCTCGACCGACAGGGGTAGCTCCTACGAGCAGTACTTC
TRBJ2-3	TRBD2	TRBV6-4	NA	CASSLAGVSDTQYF	TGTGCCAGCAGTTTAGCGGGAGTGTCAGATACGCAGTATTTT
TRBJ2-7	TRBD1	TRBV7-9	NA	CASSSGTVNREQYF	TGTGCCAGCAGCTCCGGGACAGTTAACCGCGAGCAGTACTTC
TRBJ2-3	NA	TRBV28	NA	CASRAILSTDTQYF	TGTGCCTCCCGGGCCATATTAAGCACAGATACGCAGTATTTT
TRBJ2-1	TRBD2	TRBV2	NA	CASSPPLTSGAPSEQFF	TGTGCCAGCAGTCCTCCCCTGACTAGCGGAGCCCCCAGTGAGCAGTTCTTC
TRBJ1-5	NA	TRBV9	NA	CASSVGDSNQPQHF	TGTGCCAGCAGCGTGGGGGACAGCAATCAGCCCCAGCATTTT
TRBJ2-7	TRBD2	TRBV4-3	NA	CASSPRVAGGTYEQYF	TGCGCCAGCAGCCCGAGGGTAGCGGGAGGAACCTACGAGCAGTACTTC
TRBJ2-7	TRBD2	TRBV19	once	CASSSIAGGDYEQYF	TGTGCCAGTAGTTCGATAGCGGGAGGCGACTACGAGCAGTACTTC
TRBJ2-7	NA	TRBV7-6	NA	CASSPYGRQIYEQYF	TGTGCCAGCAGCCCCTACGGCAGGCAGATCTACGAGCAGTACTTC
TRBJ1-2	NA	TRBV4-3	NA	CASSESLGLETRGYTF	TGCGCCAGCAGCGAATCGCTTGGACTTGAAACTCGTGGCTACACCTTC
TRBJ2-7	NA	TRBV11-2	once	CASSLGHLYEQYF	TGTGCCAGCAGCTTGGGACACCTCTACGAGCAGTACTTC
TRBJ2-7	NA	TRBV5-6	NA	CASSRGLGSYEQYF	TGTGCCAGCAGCAGGGGCCTGGGGTCCTACGAGCAGTACTTC
TRBJ2-1	TRBD1	TRBV19	NA	CASSVRDRENNEQFF	TGTGCCAGTAGTGTACGGGACAGGGAGAACAATGAGCAGTTCTTC